The 18 T cell receptor beta chains in this list originate from one sample, sequenced in a study of T cells in Graves' hyperthyroidism and ophthalmopathy. The CDR3 regions of TCR beta were amplified from RNA transcripts. First-round RT-PCR with HTBI primers amplified the TCR CDR3 region. TCRdb processed the multiplex PCR reads anew with MiXCR; each CDR3 protein has one entry. The repertoire holds a few hundred thousand distinct CDR3 sequences, with around 16% as singletons. Material: blood. All receptors come from a woman aged 18-35 years with Graves' hyperthyroidism that later progressed to Graves' ophthalmopathy.

The chain is built from TRBV18 and TRBJ1-5; the match to TRBD1 covers 8 bases. The CDR3 is made up of 16 amino acids. Losses at the gene ends were 6 bases for V and 0 bases for J; bases not matched to a gene: 7. CDR1 KGHSH and CDR2 LQKENI come from the germline V gene. CDR3 protein: CASSPQGAVSNQPQHF. The CDR3 nucleotides are TGTGCCAGCTCGCCCCAGGGGGCGGTTAGCAATCAGCCCCAGCATTTT.

This clonotype was seen at least ten times. V gene TRBV30 combines with J gene TRBJ2-4; D is tentatively TRBD1 or TRBD2 (6 bases each). V lost 7 bases, J lost 0 bases, and 16 bases lay in between. Germline CDR1 GTSNPN, CDR2 SVGIG (reference sequence). The CDR3 is made up of 15 amino acids. This chain's CDR3 is CAYDRRRVAKNIQYF. The CDR3 DNA reads TGTGCCTATGACAGGAGGAGGGTAGCCAAAAACATTCAGTACTTC. Variable domain in full (rest from reference TRBV30 and TRBJ2-4): SQTIHQWPATLVQPVGSPLSLECTVEGTSNPNLYWYRQAAGRGLQLLFYSVGIGQISSEVPQNLSASRPQDRQFILSSKKLLLSDSGFYLCAYDRRRVAKNIQYFGAGTRLSVL.

At least ten counts were recorded for this clonotype. The chain combines TRBV25-1 with TRBJ2-7; D gene unclear. From germline, CDR1 is MGHDK and CDR2 SYGVNS. The CDR3 covers 12 residues. Trimming shortened V by 4 bases and J by 5 bases, and 9 bases separated the two germline ends. CDR3 sequence: CASSVLFDEQYF. In nucleotides, the CDR3 is TGTGCCAGCAGTGTACTCTTTGACGAGCAGTACTTC.

The CDR3 DNA reads TGCGCCAGCAGCCAAGTCTGGACAAACCAAGAGACCCAGTACTTC. It is translated as CASSQVWTNQETQYF. V and J are TRBV4-1 and TRBJ2-5, with D maybe TRBD1 (5 bases). CDR3 length equals 15 residues. Germline V gene data show CDR1 as MGHRA and CDR2 as YSYEKL. Trimming pared 1 base from V and 0 bases from J, leaving 9 bases between.

This clonotype was detected many times. The V call is TRBV27, the J call TRBJ1-3; TRBD1 agrees at 8 bases. The ends lost 2 bases at V and 2 bases at J; junction bases unmatched: 11. Germline V lookup: CDR1 MNHEY, CDR2 SMNVEV (reference sequence). The CDR3 is made up of 18 amino acids. The CDR3 nucleotides are TGTGCCAGCAGTTTACCCGACTCGACAGGGGTGGCTGGAAACACCATATATTTT. Amino acids: CASSLPDSTGVAGNTIYF.

This clonotype was found many times. The CDR3 nucleotides are TGCAGCGGCGCCGGGACAAGGGAAGCTTTCTTT. Translated: CSGAGTREAFF. The chain links TRBV29-1 to TRBJ1-1; tentatively, D is TRBD1 (6 bases). Trimming removed 7 bases from V and 8 bases from J, with 14 bases in between. The CDR3 runs to 11 residues. Germline V gives CDR1 SQVTM, CDR2 ANQGSEA.

This clonotype was seen repeatedly, ten times or more. V usage is TRBV18 and J usage is TRBJ2-5; D gene unclear. CDR1 is KGHSH, CDR2 LQKENI, per germline. The V and J ends lost 3 bases and 2 bases respectively, with 7 bases between them. The CDR3 runs 13 residues. The CDR3 here is CASSPIMQETQYF. The CDR3 DNA is TGTGCCAGCTCACCCATTATGCAAGAGACCCAGTACTTC.

The chain links TRBV2 to TRBJ2-7, with 10 bases matching TRBD1. This CDR3 contains 15 residues. Germline V lookup: CDR1 SNHLY, CDR2 FYNNEI. V trimming: 4 bases; J trimming: 2 bases; junction bases outside the gene matches: 5. The CDR3 loop is CASSARDRGPYEQYF. The CDR3 nucleotides read TGTGCCAGCAGTGCCCGGGACAGGGGCCCCTACGAGCAGTACTTC.

J is TRBJ1-5 and V is TRBV27, with D possibly TRBD1 on 5 matching bases. There are 15 residues in the CDR3. Germline assignment: CDR1 MNHEY and CDR2 SMNVEV (reference sequence). The V gene lost 6 bases and the J gene lost 5 bases, with 17 bases spanning the gap. The CDR3 reads CASSRRRGKDQPQHF. The CDR3 DNA sequence: TGTGCCAGCAGCCGAAGACGGGGGAAGGATCAGCCCCAGCATTTT.

In DNA form, the CDR3 reads TGTGCCAGCAGCTATGCGGGAGGTCTCAATGAGCAGTTCTTC. The encoded protein is CASSYAGGLNEQFF. The chain carries TRBV4-2 and TRBJ2-1; 8 nucleotides align to TRBD2. The J segment lost 6 bases and the V segment lost 5 bases, leaving 6 bases of the junction unmatched. Germline assignment: CDR1 LGHNA and CDR2 YNFKEQ. CDR3 length: 14 amino acids.

This clonotype was observed a handful of times. This rearrangement joins TRBV11-2 to TRBJ2-5; D not resolved. V shed 3 bases and J shed 7 bases, with 6 bases lying between them. Germline loops: CDR1 SGHAT, CDR2 FQNNGV. The CDR3 is 11 amino acids. CDR3 residues: CASSFLGTQYF. The CDR3 region has the DNA TGTGCCAGCAGCTTCTTGGGGACCCAGTACTTC.

This clonotype was seen a few times. The chain has TRBV19 and TRBJ2-1; 10 bases map to TRBD2. J lost 9 bases, V lost 5 bases, and 10 bases had no gene match. The CDR3 contains 15 residues. CDR1 is LNHDA and CDR2 is SQIVND in the germline V gene (reference sequence). The CDR3 bases are TGTGCCAGTAGTCGGTCTAGCGGGAGTTATGTTGAGCAGTTCTTC. Translating gives CASSRSSGSYVEQFF.

This clonotype was seen only a few times. CDR3 sequence reads: CASSVTSGSVYEQYF. The CDR3 DNA reads TGTGCCAGTAGTGTCACTAGCGGGAGTGTGTACGAGCAGTACTTC. The rearrangement links TRBV19 to TRBJ2-7, with 11 bases that match TRBD2. Germline CDR1 is LNHDA and CDR2 is SQIVND (reference sequence). This CDR3 comprises 15 residues. The V and J ends lost 5 bases and 4 bases, in that order; junction bases with no gene match: 7.

The count of this clonotype is one. Given a much more abundant clone one base away, this may be a read error. This sequence joins TRBV6-4 and TRBJ1-2; D is unresolved. The V end lost 5 bases, the J end lost 10 bases, and 14 bases lay between the germline ends. The CDR3 sequence is 12 residues long. Germline CDR1 and CDR2: MRHNA and SNTAGT. The CDR3 region is CASSSQPGDYTF. The CDR3 nucleotides are TGTGCCAGCAGTAGTCAGCCTGGGGACTACACCTTC.

In this sample, this clonotype turned up many times. V usage is TRBV7-6 and J usage is TRBJ2-5, with 10 bases lining up with TRBD1. V was clipped by 3 bases and J by 4 bases; unmatched bases: 2. The CDR3 contains 14 residues. Looked up from germline, CDR1 is SGHVS and CDR2 is FNYEAQ. This chain's CDR3 is CASSFGQGGETQYF. CDR3 nucleotide sequence: TGTGCCAGCAGCTTTGGACAGGGGGGAGAGACCCAGTACTTC.

V is TRBV5-1 and J is TRBJ1-2, with 8 bases aligning to TRBD1. The ends lost 5 bases at V and 4 bases at J; junction bases unmatched: 19. The V gene's germline CDR1 is SGHRS and CDR2 YFSETQ. This CDR3 spans 18 amino acids. CDR3: CASRLEGQGANQVYGYTF. The DNA of the CDR3 is TGCGCCAGCAGACTGGAGGGGCAGGGGGCGAACCAGGTCTATGGCTACACCTTC.

This clonotype was recorded once. Here the CDR3 omits its conserved ending phenylalanine or tryptophan, so a read error is the likely source. The chain joins TRBV20-1 to TRBJ2-1, with 10 nucleotides matching TRBD2. Germline V gene data show CDR1 as DFQATT and CDR2 as SNEGSKA (reference sequence). The J segment lost 5 bases and the V segment lost 5 bases, leaving 9 bases of the junction unmatched. The CDR3 is 15 residues long. CDR3 DNA: TGCAGTGCTCCTACTCCGGGACTAGCGAACAATGAGCAGTTCCTC. Translating gives CSAPTPGLANNEQFL.

This clonotype showed up just a few times. This rearrangement joins TRBV4-3 to TRBJ2-1; either TRBD1 or TRBD2 may supply D (5 bases each). The CDR3 extends over 16 amino acids. V lost 0 bases to trimming and J lost 5 bases, with 14 bases between them. Per germline, CDR1 LGHNA and CDR2 YSLEER. CDR3 in DNA: TGCGCCAGCAGCCAAGATCAGGGTTGGCGGGACAATGAGCAGTTCTTC. As protein: CASSQDQGWRDNEQFF.